The 5 T cell receptor beta chains listed next were all sequenced from one sample in a study of blood T cell repertoires in COVID-19. Profiled with immunoSEQ multiplex PCR; TCRdb holds only in-frame clones, not every one. The repertoire holds roughly 260,000 clones, with approximately 86% as singletons. Sample: peripheral blood. These receptors came from a woman aged 45-65 years who had recovered from COVID-19.

The chain joins TRBV28 to TRBJ2-1; 10 bases are a match to TRBD2. Losses at the gene ends were 8 bases for V and 1 base for J; bases not matched to a gene: 17. In germline, CDR1 is MDHEN, CDR2 SYDVKM. This CDR3 comprises 19 residues. CDR3 residues: CASSNPPWLAGESYNEQFF. The CDR3, as DNA: TGTGCCAGCTCGAACCCCCCGTGGCTAGCGGGAGAGTCCTACAATGAGCAGTTCTTC.

V gene TRBV28 combines with J gene TRBJ1-5, with D possibly TRBD1 on 5 matching bases. The CDR3 consists of 14 residues. Germline assignment: CDR1 MDHEN and CDR2 SYDVKM. V was pared by 7 bases and J by 4 bases, with 14 bases between. This CDR3 reads CASTWGGGNQPQHF. CDR3 DNA: TGTGCCAGCACCTGGGGGGGTGGAAATCAGCCCCAGCATTTT.

The rearrangement links TRBV27 to TRBJ2-1, with 9 bases fitting TRBD2. The V and J ends lost 2 bases and 5 bases, in that order; junction bases with no gene match: 10. Germline assignment: CDR1 MNHEY and CDR2 SMNVEV (reference sequence). The CDR3 has 17 residues. The CDR3 sequence is CASSLEWVAGVNNEQFF. CDR3 bases: TGTGCCAGCAGTTTAGAGTGGGTAGCGGGAGTTAACAATGAGCAGTTCTTC.

A remark on this clone: The junction shows a germline mismatch at one end, possibly a read error. The chain joins TRBV2 to TRBJ2-3; 7 positions agree with TRBD1. The CDR3 extends over 15 amino acids. Germline V gene sequence: CDR1 SNHLY, CDR2 FYNNEI. CDR3 DNA sequence: TGTGCCAGCAGCCCTCAGATGAGCGGCAGGGGGTCGTTGGATTTT. Encoded protein: CASSPQMSGRGSLDF.

The chain employs TRBV30 and TRBJ2-3; TRBD2 matches 8 bases. Trimming cost V 3 bases and J 2 bases; bases outside gene matches: 7. CDR1 is GTSNPN, CDR2 SVGIG, per germline (reference sequence). The CDR3 sequence is 15 residues long. The CDR3 region has the DNA TGTGCCTGGAGGGGACTAGGGAGTGCCACAGATACGCAGTATTTT. Protein sequence: CAWRGLGSATDTQYF.